Each of the 26 T cell receptor beta chains below was sequenced from the same sample in a study of blood T cell repertoires in COVID-19. Assay: immunoSEQ multiplex PCR; the TCRdb copy retains only in-frame clones and omits some. Seen here are 110,000 to 150,000 clones, approximately 90% observed once, and the top ten hold less than 5.5%. Sequencing input: PBMCs or T cells enriched from blood (not recorded which). These receptors were obtained from a man over 45 who had recovered from COVID-19.

The chain uses TRBV29-1 and TRBJ2-2; TRBD1 might be the D (5 bases). The CDR3 is 11 amino acids. Per the germline V gene, CDR1 is SQVTM and CDR2 is ANQGSEA. V was shortened by 5 bases and J by 5 bases, with 6 bases between the two germline ends. CDR3 sequence reads: CSVYRTGELFF. CDR3 bases: TGCAGCGTTTACAGGACCGGGGAGCTGTTTTTT.

This clone was detected once. The J gene is TRBJ2-2, the V gene TRBV5-1, with TRBD1 as a possible D gene (5 bases). Germline loops: CDR1 SGHRS, CDR2 YFSETQ. Trimming removed 5 bases at V and 5 bases at J, with 16 bases between. The CDR3 consists of 15 residues. CDR3 DNA sequence: TGCGCCAGCAGTCTCGATGCAGGGTTGACCGGGGAGCTGTTTTTT. Residues: CASSLDAGLTGELFF.

The CDR3 protein is CASSRDRGQDQPQHF. The CDR3 nucleotides are TGTGCCAGCAGCCGGGACAGGGGACAGGATCAGCCCCAGCATTTT. The chain carries TRBV5-4 and TRBJ1-5, with 10 bases lining up with TRBD1. CDR3 length: 15 residues. The junction had 6 bases not matched to a gene; V was cut back by 4 bases and J by 5 bases. CDR1 and CDR2 from the germline V gene are SGHNT and YYREEE (reference sequence).

V and J are TRBV2 and TRBJ2-5; D ambiguous. V was clipped by 6 bases and J by 2 bases, with 10 bases between them. The CDR3 is 13 amino acids. The germline V gene encodes CDR1 SNHLY and CDR2 FYNNEI. The CDR3 loop is CASRLGPQETQYF. Written as DNA, the CDR3 is TGTGCCAGCAGACTCGGTCCACAAGAGACCCAGTACTTC.

The rearrangement uses TRBV9 and TRBJ2-1; D is possibly TRBD1 (6 bases). V was clipped by 4 bases and J by 8 bases, with 13 bases between them. The V gene's germline CDR1 is SGDLS and CDR2 YYNGEE. The CDR3 extends over 13 amino acids. Written as DNA, the CDR3 is TGTGCCAGCAGCTCGTGGCAGGGGTATGAGCAGTTCTTC. This gives the protein CASSSWQGYEQFF.

This chain connects TRBV25-1 to TRBJ1-3, with D maybe TRBD1 (5 bases). This CDR3 is built from 14 residues. V was trimmed by 5 bases and J by 3 bases, leaving 11 bases between them. From germline, CDR1 is MGHDK and CDR2 SYGVNS. The CDR3 spells CASSRPGLGNTIYF. The CDR3 bases are TGTGCCAGCAGTCGACCGGGACTTGGAAACACCATATATTTT.

V is TRBV7-9 and J is TRBJ2-2; no reliable D call. In germline, CDR1 is SEHNR, CDR2 FQNEAQ (reference sequence). V was pared by 2 bases and J by 7 bases, with 11 bases between. The CDR3 extends over 14 amino acids. CDR3 bases: TGTGCCAGCAGCTTAATGAGTTTTGGCGGGGAGCTGTTTTTT. The encoded protein is CASSLMSFGGELFF.

The chain is built from TRBV29-1 and TRBJ2-7; 15 bases line up with TRBD2. J was trimmed by 7 bases and V by 6 bases; bases with no gene match: 13. The CDR3 length is 16 residues. Germline CDR1 is SQVTM and CDR2 is ANQGSEA. The CDR3, as DNA: TGCAGCGTCCAAGGGGAACACGGGACTAGCGGGAGGGAGCAGTACTTC. This sequence encodes CSVQGEHGTSGREQYF.

The chain combines TRBV15 with TRBJ1-4; possible D gene TRBD1, 6 bases. This CDR3 has 12 amino acids. The germline V gene encodes CDR1 LNHNV and CDR2 YYDKDF (reference sequence). V lost 6 bases to trimming and J lost 14 bases, with 16 bases between them. The CDR3 DNA is TGTGCCACCAGTGAACAGGGCCAGGTCCTGTTTTTT. It specifies CATSEQGQVLFF.

This clone was found a few times. V usage is TRBV28 and J usage is TRBJ2-1; a weak D match, TRBD1 (6 bases). From germline, CDR1 is MDHEN and CDR2 SYDVKM. Between the trimmed V and J ends, which lost 5 bases and 3 bases, there was a span of 14 bases. This CDR3 contains 15 residues. Written as DNA, the CDR3 is TGTGCCAGCAGTACTATGGGACAACTCTACAATGAGCAGTTCTTC. Its protein is CASSTMGQLYNEQFF.

The chain is built from TRBV28 and TRBJ2-2, with no clear D. Trimming shortened V by 8 bases and J by 3 bases, and 10 bases separated the two germline ends. CDR3 size: 13 residues. Germline CDR1 reads MDHEN; CDR2 reads SYDVKM. For the CDR3, the DNA is TGTGCCAGCCATGAGGAGTACACCGGGGAGCTGTTTTTT. Amino acids: CASHEEYTGELFF.

The rearrangement uses TRBV7-9 and TRBJ2-5; tentatively, D is TRBD2 (6 bases). With 4 bases removed from V and 4 bases from J, the gap between germline ends came to 13 bases. Germline CDR1 SEHNR, CDR2 FQNEAQ (reference sequence). The CDR3 runs 14 residues. The CDR3 region is CASSYRDSGETQYF. The CDR3, as DNA: TGTGCCAGCAGCTACCGGGACTCCGGAGAGACCCAGTACTTC. Full variable domain (remainder filled in from reference TRBV7-9 and TRBJ2-5): DTGVSQNPRHKITKRGQNVTFRCDPISEHNRLYWYRQTLGQGPEFLTYFQNEAQLEKSRLLSDRFSAERPKGSFSTLEIQRTEQGDSAMYLCASSYRDSGETQYFGPGTRLLVL.

J is TRBJ2-6 and V is TRBV27; 7 nucleotides line up with TRBD1. V lost 3 bases and J lost 1; bases outside the gene matches: 6. Germline CDR1 reads MNHEY; CDR2 reads SMNVEV (reference sequence). This CDR3 spans 17 amino acids. CDR3 protein: CASSFQGVGSGANVLTF. The CDR3 DNA is TGTGCCAGCAGTTTCCAGGGGGTAGGTTCTGGGGCCAACGTCCTGACTTTC.

In this sample, this clone turned up once. This chain uses TRBV4-3 with TRBJ2-7, with 8 bases identical to TRBD2. The CDR3 is 13 amino acids. The trim removed 2 bases at V and 5 bases at J, leaving 2 bases unmatched. Germline CDR1 LGHNA, CDR2 YSLEER. CDR3 bases: TGCGCCAGCAGCCAATATAGCGGGGACGAGCAGTACTTC. As protein: CASSQYSGDEQYF.

The chain has TRBV5-8 and TRBJ2-1, with TRBD1 identical over 8 bases. V shed 4 bases and J 2 bases; nucleotides not matched to a gene: 5. The CDR3 is made up of 15 amino acids. Germline V gene sequence: CDR1 SGHTS, CDR2 YDEGEE. The CDR3 DNA follows: TGTGCCAGCAGCCAAGACAGGGGCCCCTACAATGAGCAGTTCTTC. Translated: CASSQDRGPYNEQFF.

J is TRBJ1-3 and V is TRBV18; D might be TRBD1 (5 bases). The V and J ends lost 2 bases and 4 bases respectively, with 9 bases between them. The CDR3 has 14 amino acids. From germline, CDR1 is KGHSH and CDR2 LQKENI. CDR3 sequence: CASSPGDSGNTIYF. CDR3 DNA sequence: TGTGCCAGCTCACCAGGGGACTCGGGAAACACCATATATTTT.

V gene TRBV18 combines with J gene TRBJ2-5; 9 bases align to TRBD1. The CDR3 length is 14 residues. From germline, CDR1 is KGHSH and CDR2 LQKENI. V shed 4 bases, J shed 4 bases, and the junction held 4 bases outside the gene matches. In DNA form, the CDR3 reads TGTGCCAGCTCACAGGGACAGGGAAGAGAGACCCAGTACTTC. Protein: CASSQGQGRETQYF. Supplemented by reference TRBV18 and TRBJ2-5, the full variable domain reads NAGVMQNPRHLVRRRGQEARLRCSPMKGHSHVYWYRQLPEEGLKFMVYLQKENIIDESGMPKERFSAEFPKEGPSILRIQQVVRGDSAAYFCASSQGQGRETQYFGPGTRLLVL.

The rearrangement joins TRBV11-3 to TRBJ2-6, with 13 bases aligning to TRBD2. Losses at the gene ends were 0 bases for V and 0 bases for J; bases not matched to a gene: 5. The CDR3 loop spans 20 amino acids. Germline lookup yields CDR1 SGHNT and CDR2 YENEEA. The CDR3 here is CASSLEGLAGLSSGANVLTF. For the CDR3, the DNA is TGTGCCAGCAGCTTAGAGGGACTAGCGGGGTTAAGCTCTGGGGCCAACGTCCTGACTTTC.

This chain links TRBV6-1 with TRBJ2-7; 11 nucleotides match TRBD2. J was trimmed by 2 bases and V by 1 base; bases with no gene match: 7. This CDR3 contains 17 residues. Looked up from germline, CDR1 is MNHNS and CDR2 is SASEGT. CDR3 DNA: TGTGCCAGCAGTGAAGTTCTACTAGCGGGAGACGCCTACGAGCAGTACTTC. The encoded protein is CASSEVLLAGDAYEQYF.

The chain links TRBV7-8 to TRBJ1-1, with D perhaps matching TRBD1 (5 bases). The CDR3 runs 16 residues. The germline V and J ends were trimmed by 1 base and 0 bases, with 12 bases remaining between them. Germline CDR1 and CDR2: SGHVS and FQNEAQ. CDR3 residues: CASSLEGTGLNTEAFF. CDR3 nucleotides: TGTGCCAGCAGCTTAGAAGGTACAGGACTGAACACTGAAGCTTTCTTT.

The CDR3 region has the DNA TGTGCCAGCAGCTTACAACAGGATTCACCCCTCCACTTT. It yields the protein CASSLQQDSPLHF. The chain employs TRBV5-6 and TRBJ1-6, with a tentative D call TRBD1 (5 bases). The V gene lost 2 bases and the J gene lost 8 bases, with 8 bases spanning the gap. Germline V gene lookup returns CDR1 SGHDT and CDR2 YYEEEE. CDR3 size: 13 residues.

In regard to this clone: The CDR3 does not end in the conserved phenylalanine or tryptophan, so this is likely a read error. Because the CDR3's place on the DNA is in doubt, the DNA is left out and the CDR3 is given as listed by TCRdb. The gene calls are TRBV5-4 and TRBJ2-4; the D call of TRBD2 is as the table states it, not checked on the DNA. The CDR3 is 13 residues long, ends included. Germline V CDR1 and CDR2: SGHNT, YYREEE (reference sequence). CDR3 loop: CASSLEGTSGRTI.

This chain links TRBV28 with TRBJ2-5, with D possibly being TRBD1 (6 bases). This CDR3 is 16 amino acids long. Looked up from germline, CDR1 is MDHEN and CDR2 is SYDVKM. The ends were cut back, 6 bases at V and 3 bases at J, with 20 bases in the middle. The CDR3 region is CASRQRTEKRKETQYF. For the CDR3, the DNA is TGTGCCAGCAGGCAGAGGACAGAGAAGAGGAAAGAGACCCAGTACTTC.

The chain joins TRBV14 to TRBJ1-5; maybe TRBD1 (5 bases). The CDR3 covers 14 residues. Germline CDR1 SGHDN, CDR2 FVKESK. Trimming stripped 9 bases from V and 0 bases from J, with 12 bases between. The CDR3 bases are TGTGCCAGGACTCGGGGGGTTAGCAATCAGCCCCAGCATTTT. Protein sequence: CARTRGVSNQPQHF.

The chain joins TRBV28 to TRBJ1-4, with TRBD1 matching 7 bases. CDR3 length: 15 residues. Germline CDR1 MDHEN, CDR2 SYDVKM. Trimming took 7 bases from V and 0 from J; bases not matched to a gene: 5. The CDR3 reads CASTQGGATNEKLFF. The CDR3 region has the DNA TGTGCCAGCACCCAGGGGGGAGCAACTAATGAAAAACTGTTTTTT.

The rearrangement uses TRBV14 and TRBJ2-1; possibly TRBD2 for D (6 bases). CDR1 and CDR2 from the germline V gene are SGHDN and FVKESK. V lost 2 bases and J lost 5, with 16 bases in between. The CDR3 runs 16 residues. The chain's CDR3 is CASSQRSGLRNNEQFF. CDR3 nucleotide sequence: TGTGCCAGCAGCCAACGCTCAGGACTACGGAACAATGAGCAGTTCTTC.